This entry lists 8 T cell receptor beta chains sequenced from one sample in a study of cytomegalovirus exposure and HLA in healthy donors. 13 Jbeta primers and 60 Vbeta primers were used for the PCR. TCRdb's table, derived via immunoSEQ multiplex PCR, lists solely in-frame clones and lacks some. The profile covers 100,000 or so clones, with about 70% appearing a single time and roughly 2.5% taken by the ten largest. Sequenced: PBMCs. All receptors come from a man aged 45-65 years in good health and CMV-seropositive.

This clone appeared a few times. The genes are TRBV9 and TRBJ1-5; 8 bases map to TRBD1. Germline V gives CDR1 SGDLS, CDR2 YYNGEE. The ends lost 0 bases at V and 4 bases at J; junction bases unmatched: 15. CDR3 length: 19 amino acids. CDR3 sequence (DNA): TGTGCCAGCAGCGTAGTCTCCCGGGGGACAGGAAGGCTAAATCAGCCCCAGCATTTT. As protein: CASSVVSRGTGRLNQPQHF.

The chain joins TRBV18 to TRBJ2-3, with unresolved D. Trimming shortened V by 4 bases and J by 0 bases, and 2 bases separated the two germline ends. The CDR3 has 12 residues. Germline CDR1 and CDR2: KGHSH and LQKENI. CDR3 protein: CASSLSTDTQYF. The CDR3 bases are TGTGCCAGCTCACTAAGCACAGATACGCAGTATTTT.

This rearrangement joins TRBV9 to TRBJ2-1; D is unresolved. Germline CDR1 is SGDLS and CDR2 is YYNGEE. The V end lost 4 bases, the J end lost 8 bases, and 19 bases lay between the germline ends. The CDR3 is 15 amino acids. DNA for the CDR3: TGTGCCAGCAGCCCCCCCTTGGGTAGCCGCGATGAGCAGTTCTTC. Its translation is CASSPPLGSRDEQFF.

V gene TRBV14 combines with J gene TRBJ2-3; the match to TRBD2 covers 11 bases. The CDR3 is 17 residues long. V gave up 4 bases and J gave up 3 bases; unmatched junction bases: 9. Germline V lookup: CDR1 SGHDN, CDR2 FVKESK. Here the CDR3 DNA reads TGTGCCAGCAGCCTCTCTAGCGGGAGGCGGGCGACAGATACGCAGTATTTT. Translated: CASSLSSGRRATDTQYF.

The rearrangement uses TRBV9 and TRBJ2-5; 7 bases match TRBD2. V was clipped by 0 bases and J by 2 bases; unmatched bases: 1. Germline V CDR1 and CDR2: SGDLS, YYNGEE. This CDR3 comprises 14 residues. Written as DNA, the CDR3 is TGTGCCAGCAGCGTAGGGCGGGGGCAAGAGACCCAGTACTTC. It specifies CASSVGRGQETQYF.

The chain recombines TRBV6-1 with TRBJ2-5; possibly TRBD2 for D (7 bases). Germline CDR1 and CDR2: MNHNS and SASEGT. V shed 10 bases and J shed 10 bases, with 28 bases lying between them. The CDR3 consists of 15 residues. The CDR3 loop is CATKRDILFPGGQYF. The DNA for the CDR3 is TGTGCCACCAAACGGGACATCCTCTTCCCGGGGGGCCAGTACTTC.

The CDR3 reads CASRRAGWTDTQYF. CDR3 DNA sequence: TGTGCCAGCAGGAGAGCGGGATGGACAGATACGCAGTATTTT. The J gene is TRBJ2-3, the V gene TRBV2; 7 nucleotides line up with TRBD2. Trimming removed 6 bases from V and 3 bases from J; junction bases left unmatched: 6. CDR1 is SNHLY and CDR2 is FYNNEI in the germline V gene. There are 14 residues in the CDR3.

The CDR3 DNA follows: TGTGCCAGCAGCGTAGAATCCGGCGGGCTCTATGGCTACACCTTC. It is translated as CASSVESGGLYGYTF. The chain joins TRBV9 to TRBJ1-2; no reliable D call. Trimming removed 0 bases from V and 4 bases from J, with 13 bases in between. The CDR3 is made up of 15 amino acids. The V gene's germline CDR1 is SGDLS and CDR2 YYNGEE.